This T cell receptor beta chain was captured by sequencing in a study of T cells in Graves' hyperthyroidism and ophthalmopathy. Study-wide background: Any treatment followed the collection of peripheral blood at initial diagnosis.

CDR3 size: 16 residues. CDR1 is SGDLS and CDR2 is YYNGEE in the germline V gene. V trimming: 2 bases; J trimming: 4 bases; junction bases outside the gene matches: 6. RNA transcripts yielded amplified TCR beta CDR3 regions. The primer set for the first-round RT-PCR of the TCR CDR3 was HTBI. Via MiXCR, TCRdb re-called the multiplex PCR reads, giving one row per CDR3 protein. The sample has under 350,000 distinct CDR3 sequences, roughly 20% seen once; the top ten hold approximately 49%. Exclusion followed for patients with uncontrolled infection, other autoimmune disease, pregnancy or lactation. The clonotype originates from a woman aged 50 to 60 with Graves' hyperthyroidism. This chain connects TRBV9 to TRBJ2-3; 11 bases map to TRBD2. Sequenced material: blood. This CDR3 reads CASSVGSGGASDTQYF. The DNA for the CDR3 is TGTGCCAGCAGCGTTGGTAGCGGGGGGGCCTCAGATACGCAGTATTTT.